A single sample is the source of the 2 T cell receptor beta chains below, sequenced in a study of blood T cell repertoires in COVID-19. TCRdb's table, derived via immunoSEQ multiplex PCR, lists solely in-frame clones and lacks some. This table holds about 170,000 clones, approximately 87% found once. The specimen sequenced was peripheral blood. The origin of the receptors is a woman aged 60 to 75 with COVID-19, enrolled during active disease.

The V and J genes are TRBV28 and TRBJ2-7; D is unclear. V shed 5 bases and J shed 3 bases, with 5 bases lying between them. CDR3 length: 11 residues. Per germline, CDR1 MDHEN and CDR2 SYDVKM. The CDR3, as DNA: TGTGCCAGCAGTGTACACTACGAGCAGTACTTC. Protein product: CASSVHYEQYF.

The chain combines TRBV28 with TRBJ2-1; 8 nucleotides line up with TRBD2. V lost 3 bases and J lost 7; bases outside the gene matches: 8. This CDR3 has 15 amino acids. Germline-derived CDR1 and CDR2 are MDHEN and SYDVKM. The CDR3 sequence: CASSFRSGSSNEQFF. The CDR3 DNA is TGTGCCAGCAGTTTTCGGAGCGGGAGTTCAAATGAGCAGTTCTTC.